This T cell receptor (beta chain) was captured in a study of T cells in localized non-small cell lung cancer. Worth noting for this clone: The antigen is not known.

Germline CDR1 and CDR2: MNHEY and SVGAGI. The CDR3 has 14 amino acids. Trimming took off 4 bases at V and 8 bases at J, with 17 bases between the two ends. Study conclusions and caveats: The highest T cell clonality was in uninvolved adjacent lung, above tumor. Adjacent lung had a median about 60 of the 100 largest tumor clones. Longer overall survival was linked to higher blood T cell density. Without multi-region sequencing, intratumor heterogeneity could not be excluded.

The repertoire was sequenced with immunoSEQ multiplex PCR; TCRdb's copy has only in-frame clones and lacks some. The sample has approximately 28,000 clones, about 85% seen once; the top ten hold around 15%. Here the sequenced sample was peripheral blood, taken before any cancer treatment. This receptor was obtained from a female donor at least 60 years old with stage II squamous cell lung carcinoma. The chain joins TRBV6-5 to TRBJ1-1; tentatively, D is TRBD1 (6 bases). CDR3 nucleotides: TGTGCCAGCAGTTTTTCACGGGCCGGGGGCGAAGCTTTCTTT. Protein product: CASSFSRAGGEAFF.